A selection of T cell receptor beta chains follows, all from one sample in a study of blood T cell repertoires in COVID-19. Repertoires were generated with immunoSEQ multiplex PCR, while TCRdb's copy carries only in-frame clones and drops some. The data show under 150,000 clones, just under 85% seen once. The sequenced sample consisted of peripheral blood. These receptors all stem from a woman between 35 and 50 years old with active or convalescent COVID-19. CDR3s include the opening cysteine and the closing phenylalanine or tryptophan. D genes are given only for firm matches. The listing skips clone size in some rows; elsewhere it reads once, few, many or a size class.

d_call,v_call,j_call,clone_size,cdr3_nt,cdr3_aa
TRBD2,TRBV5-1,TRBJ2-5,.,TGCGCCAGCAGGAGGTCGGGTAGCGGGACGTACCAAGAGACCCAGTACTTC,CASRRSGSGTYQETQYF
.,TRBV5-6,TRBJ2-3,.,TGTGCCAGCAGCTTGGTGGTACTGCGGCAGACAGATACGCAGTATTTT,CASSLVVLRQTDTQYF
.,TRBV29-1,TRBJ1-1,.,TGCAGCGTTGGGCAGGGGCGGGACACTGAAGCTTTCTTT,CSVGQGRDTEAFF
.,TRBV27,TRBJ2-7,few,TGTGCCAGCAGGCGAAGGGGCGTCGGCGAGCAGTACTTC,CASRRRGVGEQYF
.,TRBV6-5,TRBJ2-5,.,TGTGCCAGCAGGTCCGGAGAGACCCAGTACTTC,CASRSGETQYF
TRBD2,TRBV5-4,TRBJ2-7,.,TGTGCCAGCAGCTTAGGGGGCGGACTAGCGGCTAACGAGCAGTACTTC,CASSLGGGLAANEQYF
TRBD1,TRBV28,TRBJ1-5,.,TGTGCCAGCAGCGACAGGGGGCCCCGGTTGGCCCAGCATTTT,CASSDRGPRLAQHF
TRBD1,TRBV30,TRBJ1-1,.,TGTGCCTGGAAAGGGGGCTTCGTCACTGAAGCTTTCTTT,CAWKGGFVTEAFF
TRBD1,TRBV10-3,TRBJ2-7,.,TGTGCCATCAGTGCACAGGGGAACGAGCAGTACTTC,CAISAQGNEQYF
.,TRBV15,TRBJ1-3,.,TGTGCCACCAGCAGAGGCTATGGCTTTCCAGGGGGAAACACCATATATTTT,CATSRGYGFPGGNTIYF
TRBD1,TRBV18,TRBJ1-5,.,TGTGCCAGCTCAACGGGACAGGGCCTGGGCCTCAGCAATCAGCCCCAGCATTTT,CASSTGQGLGLSNQPQHF
TRBD1,TRBV5-5,TRBJ1-4,.,TGTGCCAGCAGCTTCCGACAGGGTCTGGGTAATGAAAAACTGTTTTTT,CASSFRQGLGNEKLFF
.,TRBV11-2,TRBJ1-6,.,TGTGCCAGCAGCTTAAATCCGGTCCGGGGCCTCCACTTT,CASSLNPVRGLHF
.,TRBV28,TRBJ1-1,.,TGTGCCAGCAGTGCCCAGGGTTGGCACGAGAACACTGAAGCTTTCTTT,CASSAQGWHENTEAFF
.,TRBV12-3/TRBV12-4,TRBJ2-2,.,TGTGCCAGCAGTTACAGGGCCGGGGAGCTGTTTTTT,CASSYRAGELFF
.,TRBV11-2,TRBJ1-2,.,TGTGCCAGCAGCTTAGATTGGGGGCGCAAGCAGAACTATGGCTACACCTTC,CASSLDWGRKQNYGYTF
TRBD1,TRBV4-1,TRBJ1-5,.,TGCGCCAGCAGCCCGCGACAGGGGGTTAATCAGCCCCAGCATTTT,CASSPRQGVNQPQHF
TRBD2,TRBV28,TRBJ2-7,.,TGTGCCAGCAGTCCCCCTGGACTAGCGGGAGGACGGTACGAGCAGTACTTC,CASSPPGLAGGRYEQYF
.,TRBV20-1,TRBJ1-4,.,TGCAGTGCTCGTCCAGATGAAAAACTGTTTTTT,CSARPDEKLFF
TRBD1,TRBV19,TRBJ1-4,.,TGTGCCAGTAGTAGGGGACAGGGGAAGGAAAAACTGTTTTTT,CASSRGQGKEKLFF
TRBD2,TRBV5-4,TRBJ2-2,.,TGTGCCAGCAGCTTGCCCGGGACTAGCGGCATAAACACCGGGGAGCTGTTTTTT,CASSLPGTSGINTGELFF
.,TRBV6-5,TRBJ1-4,.,TGTGCCAGCACCCGGAACCTAGGGGCTGAAAAACTGTTTTTT,CASTRNLGAEKLFF